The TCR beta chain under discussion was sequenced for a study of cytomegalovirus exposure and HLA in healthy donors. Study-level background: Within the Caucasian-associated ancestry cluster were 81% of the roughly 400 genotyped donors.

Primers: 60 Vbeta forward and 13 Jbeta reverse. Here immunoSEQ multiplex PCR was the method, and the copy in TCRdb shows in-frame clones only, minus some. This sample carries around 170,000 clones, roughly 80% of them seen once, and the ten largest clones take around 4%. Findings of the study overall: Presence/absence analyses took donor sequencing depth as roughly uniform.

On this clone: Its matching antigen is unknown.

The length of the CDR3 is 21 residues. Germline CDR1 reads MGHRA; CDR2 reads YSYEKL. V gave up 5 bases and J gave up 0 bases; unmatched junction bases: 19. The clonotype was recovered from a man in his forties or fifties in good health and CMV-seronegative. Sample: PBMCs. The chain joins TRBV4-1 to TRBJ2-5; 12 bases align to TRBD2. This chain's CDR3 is CASSAHPPGASGGVYQETQYF. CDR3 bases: TGCGCCAGCAGCGCGCACCCCCCCGGGGCTAGCGGGGGGGTGTACCAAGAGACCCAGTACTTC.